Following are 10 T cell receptor beta chains from one sample sequenced in a study of CD8+ T cells in alopecia areata. The authors extracted RNA and reverse transcribed it into cDNA as the sequencing template. Libraries were prepared by immunoSEQ multiplex PCR; TCRdb keeps only in-frame clonotypes and omits some of them. The data show about 270,000 clones, none appearing only once, with more than 0.95% held by the ten largest. Sorting relied on CD4, CD8alpha, NKG2D, NKG2ACE and other markers applied to pooled cutaneous lymph node cells. The sequenced material came from CD4+ T cells sorted from a lymph node. The receptors originated from a C3H/HeJ mouse with alopecia areata. MHC haplotype here: H2-k.

To note about this clone: These gene names are mouse names. The CDR3 end falls 4 residues outside the read, so it is completed with the germline J gene. Other DNA sequences in this sample translate to the same CDR3. This chain connects TRBV5 to TRBJ1-1, with a weak D call TRBD1 (5 bases). This CDR3 contains 14 residues. Germline CDR1 LGHNA, CDR2 YNLKQL (reference sequence). Here the CDR3 reads CASSQGTGGREVFF. Incomplete CDR3 DNA: TGTGCCAGCAGCCAAGGGACTGGGGGGAGA.

Remarks on this clone: The listed genes are named as in mouse. The read falls 4 residues short of the CDR3 end, and the missing part is taken from the germline J gene. This chain uses TRBV13-2 with TRBJ1-2; 8 bases map to TRBD1. CDR3 size: 15 residues. With 1 base clipped from V and 3 bases from J, the junction kept 5 bases outside the gene matches. The germline gives CDR1 NNHNN, CDR2 SYGAGS (reference sequence). CDR3 protein: CASGDPRGRDSDYTF. CDR3 bases read: TGTGCCAGCGGTGATCCCAGGGGGCGCGACTCC.

In regard to this clone: Genes and germline come from the mouse. The observed sequence ends 4 residues before the CDR3 terminus, with the missing tail filled in from the germline J gene. J is TRBJ2-1 and V is TRBV14, with 7 nucleotides matching TRBD1. Per the germline V gene, CDR1 is SGHDT and CDR2 is FRDEAV. This CDR3 has 13 residues. J gave up 1 base and V 7 bases, and 2 bases lay outside the gene matches. CDR3 DNA (partial): TGTGCCAGCCTGGGACAGAACTATGCT. This sequence encodes CASLGQNYA. The full CDR3 protein reads CASLGQNYAEQFF.

For this clone: Gene names refer to mouse genes. The read ends 4 residues before the CDR3 terminus; that terminus is restored from the germline J gene. This chain connects TRBV13-1 to TRBJ2-7; TRBD1 is a possible D gene (6 bases). The CDR3 loop spans 11 amino acids. Germline CDR1 reads NSHNY; CDR2 reads SYGAGN. CDR3 in amino acids: CASAGVDEQYF. The CDR3 bases that were read are TGTGCCAGCGCAGGGGTGGAT.

Concerning this clone itself: Genes here carry mouse names. The read ends 4 residues before the CDR3 terminus; that terminus is restored from the germline J gene. Different DNA sequences within this sample yield the same CDR3. The rearrangement joins TRBV31 to TRBJ2-4; TRBD2 agrees at 8 bases. CDR3 size: 15 residues. The V gene end was trimmed by 0 bases and the J gene end by 0 bases; junction bases not matched to a gene: 2. Germline lookup yields CDR1 GKSSPN and CDR2 SITVG. The CDR3 bases that were read are TGTGCCTGGAGTCTAACTGGGGGTAGTCAAAAC. Translation: CAWSLTGGSQN. The CDR3 as a whole reads CAWSLTGGSQNTLYF.

There are a few counts of this clone. Genes and germline come from the mouse. Read coverage stops 4 residues before the CDR3 terminus; the germline J gene supplies the remainder. The chain couples TRBV19 to TRBJ2-3; the match to TRBD2 covers 10 bases. The CDR3 runs 16 residues. With V trimmed by 1 base and J by 0 bases, 2 bases remained unmatched. Germline V gives CDR1 FNHDT, CDR2 SITEND (reference sequence). The CDR3 DNA, read in part, is TGTGCCAGCAGTATAAGCTGGGGGGGCAGTGCAGAA. Translation: CASSISWGGSAE. The CDR3 in its entirety is CASSISWGGSAETLYF.

This clone was counted only a few times. Mouse germline and gene names are used. Read coverage stops 4 residues before the CDR3 terminus; the germline J gene supplies the remainder. V and J are TRBV19 and TRBJ1-2, with D possibly TRBD1 on 5 matching bases. This CDR3 region has 13 residues. Germline loops: CDR1 FNHDT, CDR2 SITEND (reference sequence). Trimming took off 2 bases at V and 3 bases at J, with 8 bases between the two ends. CDR3 loop: CASSMQGDSDYTF. CDR3 DNA (partial): TGTGCCAGCAGTATGCAGGGTGACTCC.

This clone has only a few counts. The genes and germline here are from mouse. The read terminates 4 residues ahead of where the CDR3 ends, so the germline J gene completes it. Other DNA sequences from this sample encode an identical CDR3 as well. The chain joins TRBV19 to TRBJ2-3; the D is unclear. The CDR3 is 14 residues long. Germline V gene data show CDR1 as FNHDT and CDR2 as SITEND (reference sequence). Trimming removed 2 bases at V and 0 bases at J, with 7 bases between. CDR3 DNA (partial): TGTGCCAGCAGTATCCAGCCTAGTGCAGAA. Amino acids: CASSIQPSAE. The full CDR3 reads CASSIQPSAETLYF.

Only a few counts were recorded for this clone. Gene names refer to mouse genes. The DNA ends 4 residues before the CDR3 does, and the rest of the CDR3 is filled in from the germline J gene. Additional DNA sequences in this sample encode the identical CDR3. This chain joins TRBV1 and TRBJ2-1, with D unclear. The germline V gene encodes CDR1 NSQYPW and CDR2 LRSPGD (reference sequence). The CDR3 sequence is 14 residues long. V lost 0 bases to trimming and J lost 3 bases, with 6 bases between them. The CDR3 sequence is CTCSADTVYAEQFF. Partial CDR3 DNA: TGCACCTGCAGTGCAGATACAGTCTATGCT.

This clone was detected only a few times. Gene and germline names: mouse. The CDR3 end is not reached by the read, which stops 4 residues before it; the germline J gene fills it in. This sequence joins TRBV13-3 and TRBJ2-3, with 7 bases that match TRBD2. The V and J ends lost 4 bases and 0 bases, in that order; junction bases with no gene match: 5. The CDR3 contains 15 residues. Per germline, CDR1 NNHDY and CDR2 SYVADS. The CDR3 reads CASSHDWASAETLYF. The CDR3 bases that were read are TGTGCCAGCAGTCACGACTGGGCTAGTGCAGAA.